Below, 19 T cell receptor beta chains from the same sample are listed, as sequenced in a study of blood T cells in healthy people across ages. It was with a sample-barcoded 5' primer and a J-beta primer mix that a second PCR of roughly 6 to 12 cycles was run. In TCRdb, the 5' RACE reads were re-called with MiXCR into one record per CDR3 protein. The table records about 900,000 distinct CDR3 sequences, roughly 60% of them present only once. The sample taken for sequencing was blood. Receptor source: a young man in good health.

With regard to this clonotype: One end of the junction is discordant with germline, which a read error may explain. The chain uses TRBV9 and TRBJ2-4, with TRBD2 matching 14 bases. Matching the DNA end better, TRBJ2-7 makes the J call doubtful. The germline V gene has CDR1 SGDLS and CDR2 YYNGEE. The CDR3 is 16 residues long. The CDR3 here is CACSVGLAGGAYEQYF. In nucleotides, the CDR3 is TGTGCCTGCAGCGTAGGACTAGCGGGGGGCGCCTACGAGCAGTACTTC.

This clonotype was found a few times. V is TRBV10-3 and J is TRBJ2-7; 8 bases are shared with TRBD1. V shed 11 bases, J shed 2 bases, and the junction held 8 bases outside the gene matches. This CDR3 is built from 13 residues. Germline values: CDR1 ENHRY, CDR2 SYGVKD. The CDR3 region is CASQDRGAYEQYF. The CDR3 bases are TGTGCCTCACAAGACAGGGGTGCCTACGAGCAGTACTTC.

The chain combines TRBV4-1 with TRBJ2-5, with D perhaps being TRBD1 or TRBD2 (5 bases each). TRBJ2-7 matches the DNA end more closely, so the J call is doubtful. From germline, CDR1 is MGHRA and CDR2 YSYEKL. The CDR3 runs to 15 residues. The CDR3: CASSQDRGSDYEQYF. The CDR3 bases are TGCGCCAGCAGCCAAGATAGGGGTAGCGACTACGAGCAGTACTTC.

The J gene is TRBJ2-1, the V gene TRBV7-2; weak D call: TRBD1 (6 bases). In germline, CDR1 is SGHTA, CDR2 FQGNSA. V shed 4 bases and J shed 14 bases, with 15 bases lying between them. The CDR3 runs to 12 residues. The CDR3 sequence: CASSSYLGGEFF. The CDR3 nucleotides are TGTGCCAGCAGCTCATATCTTGGGGGCGAGTTCTTC.

This chain links TRBV5-8 with TRBJ1-1; a weak D match, TRBD1 (5 bases). The CDR3 is made up of 16 amino acids. V was pared by 2 bases and J by 0 bases, with 14 bases between. The germline gives CDR1 SGHTS, CDR2 YDEGEE. The CDR3: CASSFWGSPMNTEAFF. The CDR3 DNA is TGTGCCAGCAGCTTTTGGGGGAGCCCCATGAACACTGAAGCTTTCTTT.

The CDR3 sequence is CASSPATGIEKLFF. In DNA form, the CDR3 reads TGTGCCAGCAGTCCGGCAACAGGGATTGAAAAACTGTTTTTT. The chain combines TRBV4-2 with TRBJ1-4; the D gene is possibly TRBD1 (6 bases). The germline V gene has CDR1 LGHNA and CDR2 YNFKEQ. The CDR3 covers 14 residues. V lost 6 bases, J lost 7 bases, and 15 bases lay in between.

This chain uses TRBV10-3 with TRBJ2-1, with 12 bases matching TRBD1. This CDR3 contains 13 residues. With 10 bases clipped from V and 6 bases from J, the junction kept 4 bases outside the gene matches. Germline-derived CDR1 and CDR2 are ENHRY and SYGVKD. As DNA, the CDR3 is TGTGCCACCGGGGACAGGGGGCTCAATGAGCAGTTCTTC. This gives the protein CATGDRGLNEQFF.

The chain carries TRBV9 and TRBJ2-7; 7 bases are a match to TRBD2. The J call could be wrong; TRBJ2-5 is a better fit for the DNA end. Germline V gene data show CDR1 as SGDLS and CDR2 as YYNGEE. CDR3 length equals 14 residues. CDR3 nucleotides: TGTGCCAGCAGCGGTCCCGGAGCGGGGGAGACCCAGTACTTC. It specifies CASSGPGAGETQYF.

CDR3: CSAPDRGRNLESYEQYF. The CDR3 nucleotides are TGCAGTGCTCCGGACAGGGGGCGCAATCTAGAATCCTACGAGCAGTACTTC. The chain links TRBV20-1 to TRBJ2-7; 11 positions agree with TRBD1. V gave up 5 bases and J gave up 1 base; unmatched junction bases: 13. Germline V CDR1 and CDR2: DFQATT, SNEGSKA (reference sequence). This CDR3 has 17 residues.

The rearrangement uses TRBV10-3 and TRBJ1-4; 7 nucleotides align to TRBD1. Germline CDR1 and CDR2: ENHRY and SYGVKD. Trimming cost V 6 bases and J 8 bases; bases outside gene matches: 9. The CDR3 spans 14 residues. CDR3 protein: CAIRGDSSYEKLFF. The CDR3 nucleotides are TGTGCCATCAGGGGGGACAGTTCGTACGAAAAACTGTTTTTT.

This clonotype was detected only a few times. This chain uses TRBV10-3 with TRBJ1-2; 7 bases align to TRBD1. This CDR3 region has 19 residues. Germline-derived CDR1 and CDR2 are ENHRY and SYGVKD. The junction had 17 bases not matched to a gene; V was cut back by 3 bases and J by 1 base. CDR3 protein: CAISESTGNLPGDNYGYTF. The CDR3 DNA sequence: TGTGCCATCAGTGAATCGACAGGGAACTTACCAGGGGATAACTATGGCTACACCTTC.

The chain links TRBV6-2 or TRBV6-3 to TRBJ2-1; 7 nucleotides agree with TRBD1. Germline V lookup: CDR1 MNHEY, CDR2 SVGEGT. This CDR3 contains 13 residues. Trimming at V came to 6 bases and at J to 10 bases, leaving 9 bases not matched to a gene. In DNA, the CDR3 is TGTGCCAGCAGACCTTACATCAGGGGGGAGCAGTTCTTC. The encoded protein is CASRPYIRGEQFF.

The CDR3 sequence is CASSPGTGPGDYGYTF. Written as DNA, the CDR3 is TGTGCCAGCTCACCCGGGACAGGGCCCGGGGACTATGGCTACACCTTC. The V call is TRBV18, the J call TRBJ1-2, with TRBD1 matching 9 bases. Trimming removed 3 bases from V and 3 bases from J; junction bases left unmatched: 8. The CDR3 contains 16 residues. In germline, CDR1 is KGHSH, CDR2 LQKENI.

The rearrangement uses TRBV7-3 and TRBJ1-2, with 10 bases matching TRBD1. Germline V lookup: CDR1 SGHTA, CDR2 FQGTGA. V gave up 5 bases and J gave up 6 bases; unmatched junction bases: 9. The CDR3 runs 15 residues. The CDR3 DNA is TGTGCCAGCAGCCTCACGGACAGGGGGGCGGATGGCTACACCTTC. This encodes CASSLTDRGADGYTF.

The chain combines TRBV11-1 with TRBJ2-1, with D unclear. The CDR3 sequence is 13 residues long. From germline, CDR1 is SGHAT and CDR2 FQDESV (reference sequence). Trimming cost V 5 bases and J 6 bases, with 11 bases left between them. For the CDR3, the DNA is TGTGCCAGCAGCCTAGGTTGGTCCAATGAGCAGTTCTTC. Amino acid sequence: CASSLGWSNEQFF.

This sequence joins TRBV20-1 and TRBJ2-7; 7 bases line up with TRBD1. The V segment lost 3 bases and the J segment 1 base; nucleotides outside the gene matches: 6. The CDR3 consists of 14 residues. Germline loops: CDR1 DFQATT, CDR2 SNEGSKA (reference sequence). The CDR3 loop is CSASLGQASYEQYF. DNA for the CDR3: TGCAGTGCTAGTCTTGGACAGGCGTCCTACGAGCAGTACTTC.

This clonotype was seen only a few times. V usage is TRBV7-9 and J usage is TRBJ2-7, with TRBD2 matching 12 bases. V lost 5 bases to trimming and J lost 3 bases; unmatched junction nucleotides: 5. The CDR3 totals 15 residues. Germline V CDR1 and CDR2: SEHNR, FQNEAQ (reference sequence). The CDR3 reads CASSPGLAGLYEQYF. The CDR3 bases are TGTGCCAGCAGCCCCGGACTAGCGGGGCTCTACGAGCAGTACTTC.

The chain couples TRBV7-9 to TRBJ2-1, with D tentatively TRBD1 or TRBD2 (5 bases each). V lost 5 bases, J lost 0 bases, and 14 bases lay in between. This CDR3 spans 16 amino acids. CDR1 SEHNR and CDR2 FQNEAQ come from the germline V gene (reference sequence). CDR3 sequence: CASSHGTASSYNEQFF. CDR3 in DNA: TGTGCCAGCAGCCATGGGACCGCGAGCTCCTACAATGAGCAGTTCTTC.

The CDR3 DNA is TGTGCCAGCAGCTTAGAGGCAGGGAAAGGAGCTTTCTTT. Translating gives CASSLEAGKGAFF. The chain combines TRBV7-2 with TRBJ1-1, with a tentative D call TRBD1 (5 bases). The CDR3 runs to 13 residues. V lost 1 base, J lost 10 bases, and 13 bases lay in between. In germline, CDR1 is SGHTA, CDR2 FQGNSA.